This T cell receptor beta chain was identified during a study of PD-L1 blockade in urothelial cancer. Study-wide background: Patients, treated from 2014 onward, received atezolizumab 1,200 mg intravenously every 3 weeks. Blood samples contained a median about 150,000 T cells. Once treatment had started, blood was analyzed at 3 weeks (second dose) and again at 6 weeks. About 90% of the 29 patients were males with bladder-origin urothelial cancer.

The CDR3 consists of 12 residues. The J segment lost 5 bases and the V segment lost 7 bases, leaving 2 bases of the junction unmatched. Germline V gene data show CDR1 as LNHDA and CDR2 as SQIVND (reference sequence). The time point: peripheral blood 6 weeks after treatment start. TCRdb's table, derived via immunoSEQ multiplex PCR, lists solely in-frame clones and lacks some. This table has about 130,000 clones, 86% appearing once. The sequence came from a man aged 45 to 65 with urothelial cancer. This sequence joins TRBV19 and TRBJ1-5; the match to TRBD1 covers 7 bases. The specimen comprised PBMCs, sampled around atezolizumab (anti-PD-L1) treatment. The CDR3 bases are TGTGCCAGTAAGAGGGGGCATCAGCCCCAGCATTTT. Encoded protein: CASKRGHQPQHF. The variable domain in full, with the rest retrieved from reference TRBV19 and TRBJ1-5, is DGGITQSPKYLFRKEGQNVTLSCEQNLNHDAMYWYRQDPGQGLRLIYYSQIVNDFQKGDIAEGYSVSREKKESFPLTVTSAQKNPTAFYLCASKRGHQPQHFGDGTRLSIL.